This T cell receptor beta chain came from a study of T cells after somatic rescue of genetic block (dated by TCRdb to about 2020). As for the study more broadly: The study assessed how robust, over the long term, a T-cell system was when the system had developed through somatic rescue of a genetic block in T-cell development.

This clone was detected only a few times. Its binding antigen is unknown. There are no base qualities to consult, and no much larger clone falls within one base. The V end gives up 0 bases and the J end 7 bases, leaving 7 bases in the junction not matched to a gene. The germline V gene specifies SGHRS as CDR1 and YFSETQ as CDR2. There are 14 amino acids in the CDR3, from cysteine to phenylalanine inclusive. Only CDR3 DNA is held: 42 bases, read in frame from base 1. Library method: the immunoSEQ multiplex PCR assay. Entries here come from immuneACCESS through TCRdb and include only in-frame sequences with V and J called. Some clones fail to appear in such tables; in the studies checked, an unresolved V gene covers under half of the shortfall, and the cause of the remainder is unknown. In all, the sample holds over 9,000 clones, and around four fifths of those were seen once. Clones ranked in the top ten supply approximately 8% of the sample.

The rearranged segments are TRBV5-1 and TRBJ2-7; TRBD1 aligns with 7 central bases. The clonotype was recovered from a boy aged 5-17 years. Sequenced material: peripheral blood mononuclear cells (PBMCs). The CDR3 corresponds to CASSLGTGLREQYF. The nucleotide sequence reads as follows: TGCGCCAGCAGCTTGGGGACAGGCTTGAGGGAGCAGTACTTC.